These 29 T cell receptor beta chains came from one sample sequenced in a study of tumour-infiltrating T cells in Burkitt lymphoma. The assay was immunoSEQ multiplex PCR, and TCRdb's table has in-frame clones only and misses some. In the table there are about 2,400 clones, less than 25% of which are singletons. Sequences were obtained from tumor tissue from a relapse. Receptors were obtained from a human donor with relapsed Burkitt lymphoma. Some clones in this sample may be carry-over from other donors' samples.

This clone was picked up a small number of times. The chain has TRBV5-1 and TRBJ2-1; the match to TRBD2 covers 8 bases. The germline gives CDR1 SGHRS, CDR2 YFSETQ. V trimming: 3 bases; J trimming: 0 bases; junction bases outside the gene matches: 2. The CDR3 covers 15 residues. The CDR3 here is CASSSSGLSYNEQFF. CDR3 bases: TGCGCCAGCAGCTCTAGCGGGCTCTCCTACAATGAGCAGTTCTTC.

This clone appeared a few times. J is TRBJ2-3 and V is TRBV5-1, with 8 nucleotides matching TRBD2. The length of the CDR3 is 13 residues. Germline trimming cut 7 bases from V and 4 bases from J; bases unmatched to any gene: 5. Germline loops: CDR1 SGHRS, CDR2 YFSETQ. This CDR3 is CASGSGGADTQYF. The DNA for the CDR3 is TGCGCCAGCGGAAGCGGGGGAGCAGATACGCAGTATTTT.

The chain couples TRBV6-1 to TRBJ1-1; 10 positions match TRBD1. CDR3 length: 13 amino acids. V lost 7 bases to trimming and J lost 3 bases; unmatched junction nucleotides: 2. Germline V gives CDR1 MNHNS, CDR2 SASEGT. The CDR3: CASKGQGHTEAFF. CDR3 DNA sequence: TGTGCCAGCAAGGGACAGGGGCACACTGAAGCTTTCTTT.

The V gene is TRBV6-5, the J gene TRBJ2-2; 8 nucleotides line up with TRBD2. J was trimmed by 6 bases and V by 6 bases; bases with no gene match: 9. This CDR3 is built from 15 residues. CDR1 is MNHEY and CDR2 is SVGAGI in the germline V gene. CDR3 residues: CASSTVRGDPGELFF. CDR3 coding DNA: TGTGCCAGCAGCACGGTGCGGGGGGACCCCGGGGAGCTGTTTTTT.

V gene TRBV9 combines with J gene TRBJ1-5; D gene ambiguous. From germline, CDR1 is SGDLS and CDR2 YYNGEE. Trimming removed 4 bases from V and 4 bases from J, with 15 bases in between. This CDR3 comprises 15 residues. The DNA of the CDR3 is TGTGCCAGCAGCCCCGGGCCCTCCCCAAATCAGCCCCAGCATTTT. As protein: CASSPGPSPNQPQHF.

This clone is deemed large. CDR3 sequence reads: CASSAPLHTGELFF. DNA of the CDR3: TGTGCCAGCAGTGCCCCCCTCCACACCGGGGAGCTGTTTTTT. J is TRBJ2-2 and V is TRBV28; D not certain. There are 14 residues in the CDR3. Trimming left V 5 bases short and J 3 bases short, with 10 bases between. Per germline, CDR1 MDHEN and CDR2 SYDVKM.

The chain couples TRBV2 to TRBJ2-7; tentative D call: TRBD1 (6 bases). CDR1 is SNHLY and CDR2 is FYNNEI in the germline V gene. The CDR3 contains 14 residues. V lost 10 bases to trimming and J lost 2 bases, with 18 bases between them. In DNA form, the CDR3 reads TGTGCCACCGACCCCCGGGACAAGACCTACGAGCAGTACTTC. Translation gives CATDPRDKTYEQYF.

The CDR3 sequence is CASSVSVPGGTGELFF. The CDR3 DNA is TGTGCCAGCAGCGTATCGGTACCCGGTGGAACCGGGGAGCTGTTTTTT. V gene TRBV9 combines with J gene TRBJ2-2; D gene unclear. This CDR3 contains 16 residues. Germline V lookup: CDR1 SGDLS, CDR2 YYNGEE. V lost 1 base, J lost 5 bases, and 15 bases lay in between. Complete variable domain (other parts from reference TRBV9 and TRBJ2-2): DSGVTQTPKHLITATGQRVTLRCSPRSGDLSVYWYQQSLDQGLQFLIQYYNGEERAKGNILERFSAQQFPDLHSELNLSSLELGDSALYFCASSVSVPGGTGELFFGEGSRLTVL.

The chain links TRBV11-2 to TRBJ2-1; 7 positions agree with TRBD1. Losses at the gene ends were 1 base for V and 0 bases for J; bases not matched to a gene: 6. Germline CDR1 is SGHAT and CDR2 is FQNNGV. The CDR3 sequence is 17 residues long. CDR3 sequence (DNA): TGTGCCAGCAGCTTAGGTACAGGGGTCGGCTCCTACAATGAGCAGTTCTTC. This encodes CASSLGTGVGSYNEQFF.

The V gene is TRBV27, the J gene TRBJ2-2; 7 positions agree with TRBD2. Germline V CDR1 and CDR2: MNHEY, SMNVEV (reference sequence). Trimming cost V 6 bases and J 4 bases; bases outside gene matches: 8. The CDR3 runs to 15 residues. In nucleotides, the CDR3 is TGTGCCAGCAGCCCTTGGGGGGGGGTCACCGGGGAGCTGTTTTTT. Its protein product is CASSPWGGVTGELFF.

This clone was counted only a few times. This chain links TRBV4-1 with TRBJ1-2; 10 bases line up with TRBD1. This CDR3 is 19 amino acids long. CDR1 is MGHRA, CDR2 YSYEKL, per germline. V shed 1 base, J shed 2 bases, and the junction held 13 bases outside the gene matches. CDR3 bases: TGCGCCAGCAGCCAAGGGTTACCGGGACAGGGGACGATCAACTATGGCTACACCTTC. Protein: CASSQGLPGQGTINYGYTF.

The chain recombines TRBV5-1 with TRBJ1-1, with D possibly TRBD1 on 5 matching bases. V gave up 0 bases and J gave up 8 bases, with 11 bases separating them. Germline V CDR1 and CDR2: SGHRS, YFSETQ. The CDR3 totals 13 residues. CDR3 in DNA: TGCGCCAGCAGCTTGGGTTCAGGGTCAGAAGCTTTCTTT. Its protein product is CASSLGSGSEAFF. The full variable domain, rest sourced from reference TRBV5-1 and TRBJ1-1, is KAGVTQTPRYLIKTRGQQVTLSCSPISGHRSVSWYQQTPGQGLQFLFEYFSETQRNKGNFPGRFSGRQFSNSRSEMNVSTLELGDSALYLCASSLGSGSEAFFGQGTRLTVV.

The chain links TRBV4-2 to TRBJ1-2, with D uncertain. Deletions cut 4 bases from V and 4 bases from J, with 16 bases between. Germline V CDR1 and CDR2: LGHNA, YNFKEQ. This CDR3 contains 15 residues. CDR3 sequence reads: CASSPAPGGPYGYTF. The CDR3 DNA reads as TGTGCCAGCAGCCCAGCCCCGGGAGGGCCCTATGGCTACACCTTC.

This clone has a handful of counts. The chain joins TRBV5-1 to TRBJ2-3, with 10 bases fitting TRBD2. The germline V gene has CDR1 SGHRS and CDR2 YFSETQ. V gave up 6 bases and J gave up 4 bases; unmatched junction bases: 5. The CDR3 runs 14 residues. The CDR3 region is CASTRTSGADTQYF. CDR3 nucleotide sequence: TGCGCCAGCACCCGGACTAGCGGAGCAGATACGCAGTATTTT.

The chain couples TRBV5-5 to TRBJ2-7; TRBD1 is a possible D gene (5 bases). The CDR3 spans 14 residues. Germline CDR1 is SGHKS and CDR2 is YYEKEE (reference sequence). Trimming took off 4 bases at V and 4 bases at J, with 15 bases between the two ends. Written as DNA, the CDR3 is TGTGCCAGCAGCCCCGTAGCAGGGAATTACGAGCAGTACTTC. The encoded protein is CASSPVAGNYEQYF.

About this clone: At one end, the junction sequence differs from germline, possibly due to a read error. Other DNA sequences in this sample translate to the same CDR3. CDR3 in DNA: TGCGCCAGCAGTTTGGCAGGGGGCGACGTGGATTCACCCCTCCACTTT. Translating gives CASSLAGGDVDSPLHF. The chain joins TRBV5-1 to TRBJ1-6; 8 bases match TRBD1. Germline CDR1 is SGHRS and CDR2 is YFSETQ. The CDR3 covers 16 residues.

The rearrangement uses TRBV12-5 and TRBJ2-2; D unclear. This CDR3 is 12 amino acids long. Germline values: CDR1 LGHNT, CDR2 FRNRAP. The V end was cut by 6 bases, the J end by 4 bases, with 6 bases between. The CDR3 spells CASGGSTGELFF. The CDR3 coding sequence is TGTGCTAGTGGAGGAAGCACCGGGGAGCTGTTTTTT.

The chain has TRBV7-2 and TRBJ2-1, with 14 positions matching TRBD2. This CDR3 is 17 amino acids long. Germline assignment: CDR1 SGHTA and CDR2 FQGNSA. With V trimmed by 1 base and J by 2 bases, 1 base remained unmatched. The CDR3 nucleotides are TGTGCCAGCAGCTTAGGACTAGCGGGGGGGCCCTACAATGAGCAGTTCTTC. Residues: CASSLGLAGGPYNEQFF.

This clone was counted between two and nine times. The chain links TRBV5-1 to TRBJ1-1, with D possibly TRBD1 on 6 matching bases. The CDR3 contains 16 residues. Trimming removed 4 bases from V and 3 bases from J, with 19 bases in between. The germline gives CDR1 SGHRS, CDR2 YFSETQ. The CDR3 here is CASSIDPTGMDTEAFF. CDR3 nucleotide sequence: TGCGCCAGCAGCATCGATCCTACAGGGATGGACACTGAAGCTTTCTTT.

J is TRBJ2-7 and V is TRBV10-1; D might be TRBD1 or TRBD2, each matching 5 bases. V dropped 6 bases and J dropped 0 bases, with 12 bases sitting between them. Germline V gives CDR1 WNHNN, CDR2 SYGVQD (reference sequence). This CDR3 has 14 amino acids. The CDR3 coding sequence is TGCGCCAGCAGCCGGGACGTAAGCTCCTACGAGCAGTACTTC. Amino acid sequence: CASSRDVSSYEQYF.

This clone has only a few counts. The chain combines TRBV5-4 with TRBJ2-2; 10 bases fit TRBD2. V trimming: 1 base; J trimming: 0 bases; junction bases outside the gene matches: 12. The CDR3 length is 20 residues. Germline V lookup: CDR1 SGHNT, CDR2 YYREEE (reference sequence). Written as DNA, the CDR3 is TGTGCCAGCAGCTTGAGGCTTTTAGCGGGGGGCCCTGCGAACACCGGGGAGCTGTTTTTT. Encoded protein: CASSLRLLAGGPANTGELFF.

The chain couples TRBV30 to TRBJ1-1, with D unresolved. Germline CDR1 reads GTSNPN; CDR2 reads SVGIG (reference sequence). The CDR3 spans 12 residues. The V end was cut by 5 bases, the J end by 0 bases, with 7 bases between. CDR3 sequence: CAWQKMNTEAFF. Written as DNA, the CDR3 is TGTGCCTGGCAGAAAATGAACACTGAAGCTTTCTTT.

The genes are TRBV7-2 and TRBJ2-3; 8 bases line up with TRBD2. From germline, CDR1 is SGHTA and CDR2 FQGNSA. V trimming: 6 bases; J trimming: 3 bases; junction bases outside the gene matches: 8. This CDR3 spans 15 amino acids. The CDR3 nucleotides read TGTGCCAGCAGGCATCGGGGGGGCCTGACAGATACGCAGTATTTT. As protein: CASRHRGGLTDTQYF.

The chain uses TRBV5-1 and TRBJ2-3, with 12 bases lining up with TRBD2. CDR1 and CDR2 (germline): SGHRS, YFSETQ. The CDR3 extends over 16 amino acids. The J segment lost 4 bases and the V segment lost 4 bases, leaving 7 bases of the junction unmatched. The CDR3 DNA sequence: TGCGCCAGCAGCCCCCCTAGCGGGGGGGCGGCAGATACGCAGTATTTT. This sequence encodes CASSPPSGGAADTQYF.

This clone was seen only a few times. The rearrangement links TRBV5-8 to TRBJ2-7; possibly TRBD1 or TRBD2 for D (5 bases each). V lost 6 bases, J lost 6 bases, and 34 bases lay in between. Germline lookup yields CDR1 SGHTS and CDR2 YDEGEE. The CDR3 is made up of 19 amino acids. CDR3 region: CASTFSLSLPGRMDFEQYF. The CDR3 region has the DNA TGTGCCAGCACTTTCTCTTTGAGCCTTCCGGGACGGATGGACTTCGAGCAGTACTTC.

The chain links TRBV7-2 to TRBJ1-2; 9 bases map to TRBD1. The CDR3 sequence is 15 residues long. Germline V gives CDR1 SGHTA, CDR2 FQGNSA. Trimming removed 5 bases from V and 3 bases from J; junction bases left unmatched: 7. The CDR3 sequence: CASSLTGGRDYGYTF. The CDR3 region has the DNA TGTGCCAGCAGCCTGACAGGGGGTCGAGACTATGGCTACACCTTC. Supplemented by reference TRBV7-2 and TRBJ1-2, the full variable domain reads GAGVSQSPSNKVTEKGKDVELRCDPISGHTALYWYRQSLGQGLEFLIYFQGNSAPDKSGLPSDRFSAERTGGSVSTLTIQRTQQEDSAVYLCASSLTGGRDYGYTFGSGTRLTVV.

V gene TRBV19 combines with J gene TRBJ2-2; 8 bases fit TRBD2. The CDR3 sequence is 15 residues long. V lost 2 bases, J lost 9 bases, and 8 bases stayed unmatched. The germline V gene has CDR1 LNHDA and CDR2 SQIVND (reference sequence). CDR3 DNA: TGTGCCAGTAGTATATTCGGGGGGGGGCCCCGGGAGCTGTTTTTT. Residues: CASSIFGGGPRELFF.

V gene TRBV7-3 combines with J gene TRBJ2-2, with TRBD2 as a possible D gene (6 bases). The V gene's germline CDR1 is SGHTA and CDR2 FQGTGA. The CDR3 runs 13 residues. The V end lost 5 bases, the J end lost 7 bases, and 11 bases lay between the germline ends. The DNA of the CDR3 is TGTGCCAGCAGCCGCTTCGGGGGCGGGGAGCTGTTTTTT. It yields the protein CASSRFGGGELFF.

This clone was observed a handful of times. The chain uses TRBV4-2 and TRBJ1-1, with no clear D. The CDR3 runs 12 residues. V lost 5 bases to trimming and J lost 11 bases, with 15 bases between them. Germline CDR1 reads LGHNA; CDR2 reads YNFKEQ. The CDR3 DNA is TGTGCCAGCAGCGGTGTGGGGTTGAGGGCTTTCTTT. Its translation: CASSGVGLRAFF.